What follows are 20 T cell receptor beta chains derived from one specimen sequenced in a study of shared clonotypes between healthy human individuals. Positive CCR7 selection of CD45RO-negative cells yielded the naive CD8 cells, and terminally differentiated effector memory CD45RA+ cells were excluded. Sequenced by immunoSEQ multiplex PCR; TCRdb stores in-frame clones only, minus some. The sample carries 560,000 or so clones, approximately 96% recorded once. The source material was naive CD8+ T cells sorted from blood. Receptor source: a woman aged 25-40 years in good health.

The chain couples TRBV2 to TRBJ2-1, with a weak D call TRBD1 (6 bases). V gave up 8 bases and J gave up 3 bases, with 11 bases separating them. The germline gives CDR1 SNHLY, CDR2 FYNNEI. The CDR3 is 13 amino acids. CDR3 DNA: TGTGCCAGCGACCAGACAGGCTACAATGAGCAGTTCTTC. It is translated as CASDQTGYNEQFF.

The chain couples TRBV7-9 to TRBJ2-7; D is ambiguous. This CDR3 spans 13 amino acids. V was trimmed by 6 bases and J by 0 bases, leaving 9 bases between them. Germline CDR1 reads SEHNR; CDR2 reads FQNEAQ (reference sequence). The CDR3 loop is CASRGQTSYEQYF. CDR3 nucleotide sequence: TGTGCCAGCAGAGGTCAGACCTCCTACGAGCAGTACTTC.

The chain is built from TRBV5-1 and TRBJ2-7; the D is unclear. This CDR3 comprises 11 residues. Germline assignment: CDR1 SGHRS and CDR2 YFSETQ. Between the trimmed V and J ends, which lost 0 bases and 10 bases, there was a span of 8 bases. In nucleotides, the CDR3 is TGCGCCAGCAGCTTGGGGGCCCTACAGTACTTC. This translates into CASSLGALQYF.

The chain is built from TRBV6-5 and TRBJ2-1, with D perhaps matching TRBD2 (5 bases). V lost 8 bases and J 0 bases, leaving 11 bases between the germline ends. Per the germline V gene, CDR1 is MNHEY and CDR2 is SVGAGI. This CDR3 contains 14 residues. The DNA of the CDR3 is TGTGCCAGCGGACTGGGGAACTCCTACAATGAGCAGTTCTTC. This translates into CASGLGNSYNEQFF.

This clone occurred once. The CDR3 loop reads CASSLEEWDYGYTF. The DNA of the CDR3 is TGTGCCAGCAGCTTGGAGGAGTGGGACTATGGCTACACCTTC. This sequence joins TRBV5-6 and TRBJ1-2; D not resolved. Trimming stripped 0 bases from V and 3 bases from J, with 9 bases between. CDR1 and CDR2 (germline): SGHDT, YYEEEE. This CDR3 comprises 14 residues.

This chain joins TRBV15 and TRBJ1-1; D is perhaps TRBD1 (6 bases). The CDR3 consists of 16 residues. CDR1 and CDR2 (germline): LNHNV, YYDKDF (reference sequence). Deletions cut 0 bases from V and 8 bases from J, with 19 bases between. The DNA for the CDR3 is TGTGCCACCAGCAGAGAGTTCAGGGGTGGAGGTTCAGAAGCTTTCTTT. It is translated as CATSREFRGGGSEAFF.

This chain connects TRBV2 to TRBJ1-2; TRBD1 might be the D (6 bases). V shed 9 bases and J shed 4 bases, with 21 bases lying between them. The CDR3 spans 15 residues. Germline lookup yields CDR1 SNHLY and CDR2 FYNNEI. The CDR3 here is CASRTGGSSSYGYTF. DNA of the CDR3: TGTGCCAGTAGAACTGGGGGCTCGAGCTCCTATGGCTACACCTTC.

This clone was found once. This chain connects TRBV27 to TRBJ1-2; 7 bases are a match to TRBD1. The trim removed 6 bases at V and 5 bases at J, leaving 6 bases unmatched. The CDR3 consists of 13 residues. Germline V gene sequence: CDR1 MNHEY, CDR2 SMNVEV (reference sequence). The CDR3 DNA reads TGTGCCAGCAGCCCGGGACAGAGGTATGGCTACACCTTC. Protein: CASSPGQRYGYTF.

The DNA of the CDR3 is TGTGCCAGCAGTGAAGGACAACCCAATCAGCCCCAGCATTTT. Translating it yields CASSEGQPNQPQHF. This chain links TRBV6-1 with TRBJ1-5; unclear D gene. CDR3 size: 14 residues. Germline V gives CDR1 MNHNS, CDR2 SASEGT. The germline V and J ends were trimmed by 1 base and 3 bases, with 7 bases remaining between them.

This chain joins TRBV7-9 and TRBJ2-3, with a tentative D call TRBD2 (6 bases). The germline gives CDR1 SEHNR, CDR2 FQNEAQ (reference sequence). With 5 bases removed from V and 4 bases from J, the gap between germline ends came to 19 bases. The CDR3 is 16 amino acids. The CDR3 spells CASSHPLSGVADTQYF. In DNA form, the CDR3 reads TGTGCCAGCAGCCATCCCCTTTCGGGAGTGGCAGATACGCAGTATTTT.

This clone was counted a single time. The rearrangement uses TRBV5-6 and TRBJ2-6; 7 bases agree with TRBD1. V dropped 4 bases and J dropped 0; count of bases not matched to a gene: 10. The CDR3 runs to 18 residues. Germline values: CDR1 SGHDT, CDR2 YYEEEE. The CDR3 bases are TGTGCCAGCAGCAAAGGGGGACAGTTGAACTCTGGGGCCAACGTCCTGACTTTC. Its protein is CASSKGGQLNSGANVLTF.

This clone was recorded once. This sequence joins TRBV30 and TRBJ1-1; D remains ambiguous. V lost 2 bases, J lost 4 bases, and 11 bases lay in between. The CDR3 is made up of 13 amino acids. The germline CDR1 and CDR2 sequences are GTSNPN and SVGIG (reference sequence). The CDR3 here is CAWSLTWGTEAFF. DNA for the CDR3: TGTGCCTGGAGTCTGACCTGGGGCACTGAAGCTTTCTTT.

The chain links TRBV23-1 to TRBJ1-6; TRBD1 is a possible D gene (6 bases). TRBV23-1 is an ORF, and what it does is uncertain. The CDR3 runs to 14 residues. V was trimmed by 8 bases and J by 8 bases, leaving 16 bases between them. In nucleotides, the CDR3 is TGCGCCAGCCCCTCCCGGGGGCCTGATTCACCCCTCCACTTT. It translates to CASPSRGPDSPLHF.

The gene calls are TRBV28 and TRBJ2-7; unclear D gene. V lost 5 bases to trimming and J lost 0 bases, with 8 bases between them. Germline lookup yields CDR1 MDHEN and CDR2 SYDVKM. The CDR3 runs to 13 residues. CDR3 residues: CASSSYNSYEQYF. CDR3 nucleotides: TGTGCCAGCAGTAGTTACAACTCCTACGAGCAGTACTTC. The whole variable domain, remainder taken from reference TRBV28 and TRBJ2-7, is DVKVTQSSRYLVKRTGEKVFLECVQDMDHENMFWYRQDPGLGLRLIYFSYDVKMKEKGDIPEGYSVSREKKERFSLILESASTNQTSMYLCASSSYNSYEQYFGPGTRLTVT.

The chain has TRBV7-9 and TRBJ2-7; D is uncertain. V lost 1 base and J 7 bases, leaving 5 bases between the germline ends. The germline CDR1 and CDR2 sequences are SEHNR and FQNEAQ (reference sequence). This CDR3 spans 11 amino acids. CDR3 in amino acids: CASSLEWEQYF. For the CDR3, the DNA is TGTGCCAGCAGCTTAGAGTGGGAGCAGTACTTC.

CDR3 region: CASSRGWGPRYNEQFF. The CDR3, as DNA: TGTGCCAGCAGCCGGGGCTGGGGGCCCCGCTACAATGAGCAGTTCTTC. The gene calls are TRBV14 and TRBJ2-1, with a weak D call TRBD1 (6 bases). CDR1 and CDR2 from the germline V gene are SGHDN and FVKESK. Trimming shortened V by 4 bases and J by 3 bases, and 16 bases separated the two germline ends. The CDR3 length is 16 residues.

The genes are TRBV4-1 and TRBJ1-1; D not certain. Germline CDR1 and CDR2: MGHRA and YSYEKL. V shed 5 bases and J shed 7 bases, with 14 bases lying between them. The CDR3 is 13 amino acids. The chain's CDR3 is CASSIMAGSEAFF. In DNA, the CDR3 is TGCGCCAGCAGCATCATGGCGGGGAGTGAAGCTTTCTTT.

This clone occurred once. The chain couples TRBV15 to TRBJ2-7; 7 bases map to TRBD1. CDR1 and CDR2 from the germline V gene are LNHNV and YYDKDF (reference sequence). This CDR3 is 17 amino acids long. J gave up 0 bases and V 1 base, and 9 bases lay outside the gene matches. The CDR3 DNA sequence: TGTGCCACCAGCAGAGGGGCTCCGGGACAGAGCTCCTACGAGCAGTACTTC. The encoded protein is CATSRGAPGQSSYEQYF.

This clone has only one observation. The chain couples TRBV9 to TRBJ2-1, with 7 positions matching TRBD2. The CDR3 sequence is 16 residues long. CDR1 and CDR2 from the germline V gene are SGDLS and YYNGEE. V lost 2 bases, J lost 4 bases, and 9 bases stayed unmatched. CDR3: CASSVKGGSGYNEQFF. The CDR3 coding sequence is TGTGCCAGCAGCGTCAAAGGCGGGAGTGGGTACAATGAGCAGTTCTTC.

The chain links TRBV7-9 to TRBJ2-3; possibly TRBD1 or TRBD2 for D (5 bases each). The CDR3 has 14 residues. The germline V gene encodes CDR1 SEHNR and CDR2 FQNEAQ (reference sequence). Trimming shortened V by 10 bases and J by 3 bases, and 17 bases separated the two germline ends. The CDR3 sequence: CAINGAVATDTQYF. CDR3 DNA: TGTGCCATCAACGGGGCAGTGGCTACAGATACGCAGTATTTT. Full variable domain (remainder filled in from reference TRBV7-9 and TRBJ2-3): DTGVSQNPRHKITKRGQNVTFRCDPISEHNRLYWYRQTLGQGPEFLTYFQNEAQLEKSRLLSDRFSAERPKGSFSTLEIQRTEQGDSAMYLCAINGAVATDTQYFGPGTRLTVL.